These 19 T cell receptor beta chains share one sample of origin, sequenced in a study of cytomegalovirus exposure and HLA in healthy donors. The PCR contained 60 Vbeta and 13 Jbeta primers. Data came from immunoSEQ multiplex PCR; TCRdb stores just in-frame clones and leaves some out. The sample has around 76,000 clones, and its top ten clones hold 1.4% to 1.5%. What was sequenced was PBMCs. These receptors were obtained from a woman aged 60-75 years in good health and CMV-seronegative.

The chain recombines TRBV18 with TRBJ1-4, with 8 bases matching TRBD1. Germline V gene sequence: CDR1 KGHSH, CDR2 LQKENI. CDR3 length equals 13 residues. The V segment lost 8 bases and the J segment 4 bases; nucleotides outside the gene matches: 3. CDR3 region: CASRQGINEKLFF. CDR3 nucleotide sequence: TGTGCCAGCCGACAGGGGATTAATGAAAAACTGTTTTTT.

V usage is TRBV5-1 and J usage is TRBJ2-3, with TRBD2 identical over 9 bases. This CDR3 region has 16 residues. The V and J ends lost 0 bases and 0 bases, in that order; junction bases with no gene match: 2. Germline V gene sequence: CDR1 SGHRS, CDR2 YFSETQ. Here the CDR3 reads CASSLGLAESTDTQYF. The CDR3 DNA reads TGCGCCAGCAGCTTGGGACTAGCGGAAAGCACAGATACGCAGTATTTT.

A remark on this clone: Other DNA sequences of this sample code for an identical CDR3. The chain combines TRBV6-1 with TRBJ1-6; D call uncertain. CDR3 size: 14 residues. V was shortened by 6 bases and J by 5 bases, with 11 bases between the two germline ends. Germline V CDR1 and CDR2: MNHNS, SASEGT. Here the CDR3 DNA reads TGTGCCAGCAGGCCCACAGTTAATAATTCACCCCTCCACTTT. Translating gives CASRPTVNNSPLHF.

CDR3 sequence (DNA): TGTGCCACCACCACAACAGTCACAGATACGCAGTATTTT. Protein product: CATTTTVTDTQYF. The chain links TRBV15 to TRBJ2-3; D unclear. Germline V gives CDR1 LNHNV, CDR2 YYDKDF (reference sequence). With 7 bases removed from V and 2 bases from J, the gap between germline ends came to 10 bases. The CDR3 has 13 residues.

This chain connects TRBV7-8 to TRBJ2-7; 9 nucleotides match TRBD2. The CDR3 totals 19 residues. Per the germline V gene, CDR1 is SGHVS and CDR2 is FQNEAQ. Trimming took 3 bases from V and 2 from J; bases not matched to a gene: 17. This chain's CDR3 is CASSLGVAGGPSSAYEQYF. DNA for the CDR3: TGTGCCAGCAGCTTGGGAGTCGCGGGAGGGCCTAGTTCAGCCTACGAGCAGTACTTC.

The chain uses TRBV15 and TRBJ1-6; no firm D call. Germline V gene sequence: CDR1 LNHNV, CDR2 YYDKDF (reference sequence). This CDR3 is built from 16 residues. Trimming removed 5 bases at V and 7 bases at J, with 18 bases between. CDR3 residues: CATSPYVGANNSPLHF. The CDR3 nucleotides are TGTGCCACCAGCCCTTATGTCGGTGCGAACAATTCACCCCTCCACTTT.

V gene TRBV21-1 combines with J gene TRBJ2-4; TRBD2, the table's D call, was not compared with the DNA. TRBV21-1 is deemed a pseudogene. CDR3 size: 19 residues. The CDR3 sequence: CASSKFLHFGWPTGNIQYF. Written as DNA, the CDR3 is TGTGCCAGCAGCAAATTTTTACATTTTGGTTGGCCCACCGGGAACATTCAGTACTTC.

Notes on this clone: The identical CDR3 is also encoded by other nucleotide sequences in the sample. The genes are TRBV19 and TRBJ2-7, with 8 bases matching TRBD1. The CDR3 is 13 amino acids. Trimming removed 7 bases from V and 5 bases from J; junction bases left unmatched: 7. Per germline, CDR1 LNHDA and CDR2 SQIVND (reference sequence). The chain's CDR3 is CASNRQGLHEQYF. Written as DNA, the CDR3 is TGTGCCAGTAACCGACAGGGGCTCCACGAGCAGTACTTC.

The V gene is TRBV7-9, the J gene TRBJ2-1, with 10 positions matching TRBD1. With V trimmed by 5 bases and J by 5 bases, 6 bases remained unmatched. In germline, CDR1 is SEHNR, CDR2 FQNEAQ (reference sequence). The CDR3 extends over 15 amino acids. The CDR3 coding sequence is TGTGCCAGCAGCCCCGGGACAGGGGACCACAATGAGCAGTTCTTC. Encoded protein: CASSPGTGDHNEQFF.

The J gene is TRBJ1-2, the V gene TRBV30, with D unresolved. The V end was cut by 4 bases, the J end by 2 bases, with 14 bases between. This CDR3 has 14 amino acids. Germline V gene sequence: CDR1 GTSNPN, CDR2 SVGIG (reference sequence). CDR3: CAWTQSVSNYGYTF. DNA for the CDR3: TGTGCCTGGACCCAAAGCGTGTCCAACTATGGCTACACCTTC.

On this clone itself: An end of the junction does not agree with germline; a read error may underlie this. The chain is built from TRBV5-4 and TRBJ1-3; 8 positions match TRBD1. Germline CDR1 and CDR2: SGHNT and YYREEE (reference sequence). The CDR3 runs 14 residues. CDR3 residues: CAGSRTGSGNTIYF. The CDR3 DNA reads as TGTGCCGGCAGTCGGACAGGGTCTGGAAACACCATATATTTT.

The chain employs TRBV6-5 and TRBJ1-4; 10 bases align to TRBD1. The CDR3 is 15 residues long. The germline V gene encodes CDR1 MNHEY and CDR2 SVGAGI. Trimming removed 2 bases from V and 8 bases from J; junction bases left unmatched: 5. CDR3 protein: CASSYGDRGLEKLFF. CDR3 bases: TGTGCCAGCAGTTACGGGGACAGGGGATTGGAAAAACTGTTTTTT.

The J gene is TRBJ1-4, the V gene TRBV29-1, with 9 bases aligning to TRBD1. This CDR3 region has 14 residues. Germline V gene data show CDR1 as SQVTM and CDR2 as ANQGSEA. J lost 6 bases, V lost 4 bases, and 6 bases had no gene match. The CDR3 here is CSVGQTGGYEKLFF. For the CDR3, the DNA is TGCAGCGTTGGCCAGACAGGGGGTTATGAAAAACTGTTTTTT. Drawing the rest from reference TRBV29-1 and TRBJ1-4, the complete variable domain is SAVISQKPSRDICQRGTSLTIQCQVDSQVTMMFWYRQQPGQSLTLIATANQGSEATYESGFVIDKFPISRPNLTFSTLTVSNMSPEDSSIYLCSVGQTGGYEKLFFGSGTQLSVL.

The CDR3 spells CASGGGPYGYTF. The CDR3 DNA reads TGTGCCAGCGGGGGGGGTCCCTATGGCTACACCTTC. The rearrangement links TRBV7-8 to TRBJ1-2, with a tentative D call TRBD1 (5 bases). This CDR3 has 12 amino acids. The germline gives CDR1 SGHVS, CDR2 FQNEAQ. Trimming cost V 8 bases and J 4 bases, with 11 bases left between them. Supplemented by reference TRBV7-8 and TRBJ1-2, the full variable domain reads GAGVSQSPRYKVAKRGQDVALRCDPISGHVSLFWYQQALGQGPEFLTYFQNEAQLDKSGLPSDRFFAERPEGSVSTLKIQRTQQEDSAVYLCASGGGPYGYTFGSGTRLTVV.

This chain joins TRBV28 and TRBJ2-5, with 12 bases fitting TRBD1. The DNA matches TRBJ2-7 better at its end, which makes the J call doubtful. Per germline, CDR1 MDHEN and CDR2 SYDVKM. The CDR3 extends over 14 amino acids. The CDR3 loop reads CASRGQGASYEQYF. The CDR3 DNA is TGTGCCAGCAGGGGACAGGGGGCCTCCTACGAGCAGTACTTC.

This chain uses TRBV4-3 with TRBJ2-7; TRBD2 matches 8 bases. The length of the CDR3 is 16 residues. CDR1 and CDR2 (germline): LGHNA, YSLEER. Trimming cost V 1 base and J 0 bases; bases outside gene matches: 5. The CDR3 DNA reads TGCGCCAGCAGCCAAGGGGCCGGGACTAGCTCCTACGAGCAGTACTTC. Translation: CASSQGAGTSSYEQYF.

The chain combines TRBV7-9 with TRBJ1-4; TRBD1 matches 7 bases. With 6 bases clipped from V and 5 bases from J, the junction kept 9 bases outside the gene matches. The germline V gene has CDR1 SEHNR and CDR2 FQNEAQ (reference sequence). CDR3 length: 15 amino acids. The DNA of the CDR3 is TGTGCCAGCAGATCGGGCACAGGGGCAAATGAAAAACTGTTTTTT. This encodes CASRSGTGANEKLFF.

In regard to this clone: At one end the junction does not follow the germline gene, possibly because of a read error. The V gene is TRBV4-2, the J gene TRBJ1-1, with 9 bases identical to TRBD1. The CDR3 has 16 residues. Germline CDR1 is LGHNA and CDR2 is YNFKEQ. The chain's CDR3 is CASNQVGQGRDTEAFF. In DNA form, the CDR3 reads TGTGCCAGCAACCAAGTTGGACAGGGGAGGGACACTGAAGCTTTCTTT.

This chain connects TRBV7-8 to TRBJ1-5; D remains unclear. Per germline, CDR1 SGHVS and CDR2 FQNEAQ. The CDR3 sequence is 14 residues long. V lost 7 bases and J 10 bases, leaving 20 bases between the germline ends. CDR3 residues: CASTPAGQADPQHF. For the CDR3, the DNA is TGTGCCAGCACCCCGGCGGGCCAAGCGGATCCCCAGCATTTT.